The 7 T cell receptor beta chains presented below share a single source sample, sequenced in a study of T cell responses to AZD1222 COVID-19 vaccine. The method was immunoSEQ multiplex PCR; TCRdb's version includes in-frame clones alone and lacks a portion of them. The sample has more than 90,000 clones, 75% to 95% seen once. This specimen consisted of peripheral blood, obtained on day 0 of AZD1222 vaccination. These receptors were collected from an adult in good health.

This chain connects TRBV7-9 to TRBJ1-2; D gene uncertain. The V and J ends lost 2 bases and 4 bases respectively, with 11 bases between them. The germline CDR1 and CDR2 sequences are SEHNR and FQNEAQ (reference sequence). There are 14 residues in the CDR3. The CDR3 sequence: CASSLPSGSYGYTF. The CDR3 DNA follows: TGTGCCAGCAGCTTACCCAGCGGTAGCTATGGCTACACCTTC.

J is TRBJ1-2 and V is TRBV29-1, with D maybe TRBD1 (6 bases). V was clipped by 0 bases and J by 8 bases, with 13 bases between them. The CDR3 sequence is 13 residues long. CDR1 is SQVTM and CDR2 is ANQGSEA in the germline V gene. The CDR3 nucleotides read TGCAGCGTTGAAGATCAGGGGTCTCGGGGCTACACCTTC. Protein sequence: CSVEDQGSRGYTF.

This chain links TRBV11-2 with TRBJ2-7; D is tentatively TRBD1 or TRBD2 (7 bases each). Deletions cut 4 bases from V and 2 bases from J, with 15 bases between. This CDR3 has 15 residues. Germline lookup yields CDR1 SGHAT and CDR2 FQNNGV. The CDR3 here is CASSWEGQFAYEQYF. DNA of the CDR3: TGTGCCAGCAGCTGGGAGGGACAGTTTGCCTACGAGCAGTACTTC.

This chain links TRBV7-6 with TRBJ2-1, with D perhaps matching TRBD1 (5 bases). The CDR3 is 13 residues long. Germline values: CDR1 SGHVS, CDR2 FNYEAQ. V was shortened by 5 bases and J by 4 bases, with 9 bases between the two germline ends. CDR3 region: CASSLRQYNEQFF. Here the CDR3 DNA reads TGTGCCAGCAGCCTTCGACAGTACAATGAGCAGTTCTTC.

This chain uses TRBV15 with TRBJ2-3, with 9 bases lining up with TRBD2. V gave up 8 bases and J gave up 9 bases; unmatched junction bases: 12. The CDR3 extends over 14 amino acids. The germline gives CDR1 LNHNV, CDR2 YYDKDF (reference sequence). In DNA form, the CDR3 reads TGTGCCACCGGTCTAGCGGGGTCGGGGGGAACGCAGTATTTT. Translation gives CATGLAGSGGTQYF.

The V call is TRBV5-1, the J call TRBJ1-6; the D is unclear. The CDR3 length is 13 residues. The V end was cut by 4 bases, the J end by 6 bases, with 8 bases between. Germline V CDR1 and CDR2: SGHRS, YFSETQ. The CDR3 nucleotides are TGCGCCAGCAGCCCGTCGGCTAATTCACCCCTCCACTTT. Translating gives CASSPSANSPLHF.

The gene calls are TRBV5-1 and TRBJ2-5; D gene unclear. The CDR3 sequence is 14 residues long. Germline CDR1 and CDR2: SGHRS and YFSETQ. V was cut by 3 bases and J by 5 bases, with 14 bases left in between. The CDR3 reads CASSSPASSETQYF. In DNA form, the CDR3 reads TGCGCCAGCAGCTCCCCCGCTAGTTCGGAGACCCAGTACTTC.